Listed below are T cell receptor beta chains from one sample, sequenced in a study of STAT5B mutations in CD4+ large granular lymphocyte leukemia. Generated by immunoSEQ multiplex PCR, the TCRdb table keeps only in-frame clones and is missing some. The data contain under 25,000 clones, approximately 75% of them singletons. Sequenced: CD4+ T cells from blood buffy coats. These receptor sequences come from a human donor in good health. Each CDR3 is given with its conserved first and last residue. A D gene is named only where the DNA matches it firmly. The listing skips clone size in some rows; elsewhere it reads once, few, many or a size class.

D,V,length,size,J,CDR3,DNA
-,TRBV28,16,few,TRBJ2-7,CASSRYPGPISYEQYF,TGTGCCAGCAGCCGTTACCCGGGACCGATCTCCTACGAGCAGTACTTC
-,TRBV30,13,-,TRBJ1-1,CAWSVPPNTEAFF,TGTGCCTGGAGTGTACCTCCGAACACTGAAGCTTTCTTT
TRBD1,TRBV9,16,-,TRBJ1-4,CASSVAPGGGNEKLFF,TGTGCCAGCAGCGTAGCCCCAGGGGGTGGGAATGAAAAACTGTTTTTT
-,TRBV5-4,15,-,TRBJ2-1,CASSLSISGTSEQFF,TGTGCCAGCAGCTTGTCGATTTCCGGGACGAGTGAGCAGTTCTTC
TRBD1,TRBV10-3,13,-,TRBJ2-7,CAIGGQGSYEQYF,TGTGCCATCGGGGGACAGGGATCCTACGAGCAGTACTTC
-,TRBV4-1,12,few,TRBJ2-5,CASSQAMDIQYF,TGCGCCAGCAGCCAAGCGATGGATATCCAGTACTTC
-,TRBV7-9,12,-,TRBJ1-1,CASSTRTAEAFF,TGTGCCAGCAGCACTAGGACAGCTGAAGCTTTCTTT
TRBD1,TRBV28,14,few,TRBJ1-5,CASSGTAGNQPQHF,TGTGCCAGCAGTGGGACAGCGGGCAATCAGCCCCAGCATTTT
-,TRBV19,11,-,TRBJ1-1,CASSLATEAFF,TGTGCCAGTAGTCTCGCCACTGAAGCTTTCTTT
-,TRBV4-1,20,-,TRBJ2-7,CASSQGPIQDIRDGIYEQYF,TGCGCCAGCAGCCAAGGTCCCATACAAGATATAAGGGACGGGATCTACGAGCAGTACTTC
-,TRBV5-6,17,-,TRBJ1-1,CASSRNYRAEGNTEAFF,TGTGCCAGCAGCCGGAATTACAGGGCAGAAGGGAACACTGAAGCTTTCTTT
-,TRBV2,14,few,TRBJ1-5,CASSEQLFNQPQHF,TGTGCCAGCAGTGAACAGCTCTTCAATCAGCCCCAGCATTTT
-,TRBV6-1,14,-,TRBJ2-7,CASSADPFSYEQYF,TGTGCCAGCAGTGCGGACCCCTTCTCCTACGAGCAGTACTTC
-,TRBV6-1,14,-,TRBJ2-5,CASTERGIRETQYF,TGTGCCAGCACCGAAAGGGGGATTCGGGAGACCCAGTACTTC
-,TRBV20-1,11,few,TRBJ1-1,CSAVDAPEAFF,TGCAGTGCTGTGGACGCCCCTGAAGCTTTCTTT
-,TRBV5-4,14,few,TRBJ2-5,CASGGTVARETQYF,TGTGCCAGCGGGGGGACAGTCGCCCGAGAGACCCAGTACTTC
-,TRBV28,15,-,TRBJ1-4,CASSFLRGGDEKLFF,TGTGCCAGCAGTTTTCTCAGGGGTGGGGATGAAAAACTGTTTTTT
-,TRBV2,14,-,TRBJ2-7,CASSELDETYEQYF,TGTGCCAGCAGTGAATTGGACGAAACCTACGAGCAGTACTTC
-,TRBV12-5,16,-,TRBJ2-1,CASGSTRRGQSNEQFF,TGTGCTAGTGGTTCTACACGGAGGGGGCAGAGCAATGAGCAGTTCTTC
TRBD2,TRBV27,15,-,TRBJ2-1,CASSLSIYRGDEQFF,TGTGCCAGCAGTTTATCTATTTACCGGGGGGATGAGCAGTTCTTC
-,TRBV5-5,14,few,TRBJ1-2,CASSTHPTDNGYTF,TGTGCCAGCAGCACCCACCCGACAGACAATGGCTACACCTTC
TRBD2,TRBV5-4,15,-,TRBJ2-1,CASSPSGGLYNEQFF,TGTGCCAGCAGCCCTAGCGGGGGGTTATACAATGAGCAGTTCTTC
-,TRBV7-9,15,few,TRBJ2-7,CASSPHGGGPYEQYF,TGTGCCAGCAGCCCCCATGGGGGCGGCCCCTACGAGCAGTACTTC
-,TRBV4-3,16,-,TRBJ1-1,CASSQQPRTAYTEAFF,TGCGCCAGCAGCCAACAACCTCGGACAGCTTACACTGAAGCTTTCTTT
TRBD2,TRBV4-2,17,-,TRBJ2-1,CASSQVLAGGTVNEQFF,TGTGCCAGCAGCCAAGTGCTAGCGGGGGGGACTGTGAATGAGCAGTTCTTC
TRBD1,TRBV20-1,11,few,TRBJ1-1,CSQGENTEAFF,TGCAGTCAGGGGGAAAACACTGAAGCTTTCTTT
TRBD2,TRBV28,19,-,TRBJ2-5,CASSTRGGGKQMYQETQYF,TGTGCCAGCAGCACTCGGGGGGGAGGAAAGCAGATGTACCAAGAGACCCAGTACTTC
TRBD1,TRBV2,17,few,TRBJ2-6,CASRRQGLKSGANVLTF,TGTGCCAGCAGAAGACAGGGCCTGAAGTCTGGGGCCAACGTCCTGACTTTC
-,TRBV27,17,-,TRBJ2-1,CASSSTKGIIAYNEQFF,TGTGCCAGCAGCTCTACGAAAGGCATAATAGCCTACAATGAGCAGTTCTTC
TRBD2,TRBV11-2,17,-,TRBJ2-1,CASSKGLAGSSYNEQFF,TGTGCCAGCAGCAAAGGACTAGCGGGGAGCTCCTACAATGAGCAGTTCTTC
-,TRBV13,14,-,TRBJ2-5,CASSSDGQQETQYF,TGTGCCAGCAGCTCAGATGGACAACAAGAGACCCAGTACTTC
TRBD2,TRBV7-8,14,few,TRBJ2-7,CASSSGTTSYEQYF,TGTGCCAGCAGCTCCGGGACTACATCCTACGAGCAGTACTTC
-,TRBV6-1,14,-,TRBJ1-3,CASTRQGSGNTIYF,TGTGCCAGCACGCGGCAGGGCAGTGGAAACACCATATATTTT
TRBD1,TRBV19,15,-,TRBJ1-2,CASSTRTGGDYGYTF,TGTGCCAGTAGTACGAGGACAGGGGGCGACTATGGCTACACCTTC
-,TRBV15,14,-,TRBJ2-7,CATSTLSGPAEQYF,TGTGCCACCAGCACCCTCAGTGGACCTGCCGAGCAGTACTTC
TRBD2,TRBV9,17,-,TRBJ2-1,CASSPFGGGWSYNEQFF,TGTGCCAGCAGCCCATTCGGGGGGGGCTGGTCATACAATGAGCAGTTCTTC
-,TRBV5-1,14,-,TRBJ2-5,CATGREGMGETQYF,TGCGCCACTGGTCGCGAAGGGATGGGAGAGACCCAGTACTTC
-,TRBV28,16,-,TRBJ2-7,CASSSAWDRSSYEQYF,TGTGCCAGCAGTTCCGCGTGGGATAGGAGCTCCTACGAGCAGTACTTC
-,TRBV7-3,12,once,TRBJ2-3,CASSPNTDTQYF,TGTGCCAGCAGCCCCAACACAGATACGCAGTATTTT
-,TRBV11-2,16,once,TRBJ2-5,CASSLDRGSYLETQYF,TGTGCCAGCAGCTTAGACAGGGGATCCTACTTAGAGACCCAGTACTTC
TRBD1,TRBV9,15,few,TRBJ1-1,CASSAFTGGGTEAFF,TGTGCCAGCAGCGCCTTCACAGGGGGCGGCACTGAAGCTTTCTTT
TRBD1,TRBV5-1,17,-,TRBJ1-1,CASSLSGTGYRNTEAFF,TGCGCCAGCAGCTTGTCCGGGACAGGGTACAGGAACACTGAAGCTTTCTTT